This TCR beta chain appears in the sequencing data of a study of blood T cell repertoires in COVID-19 (dated by TCRdb to the early 2020s). Broadly, across the study: ImmuneRACE Cohort 3 recovered participants were defined by two consecutive negative NP/OP PCR tests, healthcare professional clearance, or symptom resolution. Samples covering the acute and convalescent phases of COVID-19 were provided by collaborators in the United States, Italy and Spain. The prospective study material was composed of cDNA or gDNA derived from T cells, B-cell-depleted T cells, or PBMCs. The dataset comprised deeply sampled blood TCRbeta repertoires from subjects exposed to, actively infected with, or recovered from COVID-19. The repertoires were made available in a free public database intended to serve as a resource for research on the immune response to SARS-CoV-2. Samples were obtained from the ongoing ImmuneRACE study (first 160 participants) and from 1,200 or so subjects provided by 6 global collaborators. A de-identified subject ID, COVID-19 status, age in years and sex were almost always included in the sample metadata. HLA class I and class II types, where available, came from metadata supplied by the sample provider rather than from assay-based typing.

In the prospective study, participants were roughly 18 to 100 years old, resided in under 30 geographic areas of the United States, and were enrolled through a virtual design. To assign participants to cohorts, the prospective study relied on clinical history that participants themselves reported in a screening survey and a study questionnaire. In the prospective study, mobile phlebotomists collected whole blood, serum and a nasopharyngeal or oropharyngeal swab from each participant. Prospective study participants could optionally give additional blood draws and questionnaires over a roughly two-month period. Prospective study blood samples were shipped either frozen or at room temperature before DNA extraction. A remark on this clone: It has no known antigen specificity. No base quality values were provided; no much bigger clone lies one nucleotide off.

CDR1 and CDR2, per the germline V gene (reference sequence), are DFQATT and SNEGSKA. Including the terminal cysteine and phenylalanine, the CDR3 comprises 15 residues. Just the 45-base CDR3 DNA is kept, in frame starting at base 1. The germline V end is reduced by 4 bases and the J end by 4 bases; junction bases left unmatched: 12. Paper-wide results and their limitations: The amount of clinical and demographic metadata varied by source and participant and was provided uncurated.

TCRbeta CDR3 regions were amplified from genomic DNA using the immunoSEQ Assay, a bias-controlled multiplex PCR. Processing in the source paper ran as follows. The number of nucleated cells in each sample was estimated by amplification of reference gene primers within the assay. To quantify the absolute abundance of each unique TCRbeta CDR3 rearrangement, sequence reads were collapsed and filtered. Productive Simpson clonality was computed per sample as the square root of Simpson's diversity index over productive rearrangements. TCRdb provides this immuneACCESS table in a form limited to in-frame rearrangements. Some clones are lacking; in checked studies, under half of them reflect an unresolved V gene, and why the rest are absent is not known. That table is the source of V, J and clone size, and D and trimming were worked out from the DNA. The sample table records roughly 340,000 clones; approximately 87% of these occur just once. Jointly, the top ten make up roughly 2% of the sample.

Specimen: PBMCs or T cells enriched from blood (not recorded which). The source of this sequence is a man in his forties in a cohort exposed to, infected with or recovered from COVID-19 (not recorded which). The chain uses TRBV20-1 and TRBJ1-2; 7 bases in between match TRBD1. The CDR3 region has the sequence CSATEGYRGLYGYTF. The nucleotide sequence is given as TGCAGTGCTACTGAGGGCTACAGGGGCCTCTATGGCTACACCTTC.